The source of this TCR beta chain is a study of blood T cell repertoires in COVID-19. Overall study context: Samples representing acute and convalescent COVID-19 were sourced from the United States, Italy and Spain. T cells, B-cell-depleted T cells, or PBMCs provided the cDNA or gDNA that served as material.

This CDR3 spans 12 amino acids. Germline V gene data show CDR1 as SGHKS and CDR2 as YYEKEE (reference sequence). Trimming at V came to 4 bases and at J to 4 bases, leaving 2 bases not matched to a gene. Original processing notes: Counts of nucleated cells, estimated from reference gene primer amplification, were obtained. The data were produced by immunoSEQ multiplex PCR, yet TCRdb's version contains in-frame clones alone and is incomplete. That table gives V, J and clone size, and the DNA gave D and trimming. The table records 56,000 or so clones, around four fifths of them present only once. The sequencing input was peripheral blood. The chain couples TRBV5-5 to TRBJ2-7; 7 bases are shared with TRBD1. This TCR was sampled from a man aged 45 to 65 with acute or convalescent COVID-19. The CDR3 DNA reads as TGTGCCAGCAGCCGGACAGGTTACGAGCAGTACTTC. Encoded protein: CASSRTGYEQYF.